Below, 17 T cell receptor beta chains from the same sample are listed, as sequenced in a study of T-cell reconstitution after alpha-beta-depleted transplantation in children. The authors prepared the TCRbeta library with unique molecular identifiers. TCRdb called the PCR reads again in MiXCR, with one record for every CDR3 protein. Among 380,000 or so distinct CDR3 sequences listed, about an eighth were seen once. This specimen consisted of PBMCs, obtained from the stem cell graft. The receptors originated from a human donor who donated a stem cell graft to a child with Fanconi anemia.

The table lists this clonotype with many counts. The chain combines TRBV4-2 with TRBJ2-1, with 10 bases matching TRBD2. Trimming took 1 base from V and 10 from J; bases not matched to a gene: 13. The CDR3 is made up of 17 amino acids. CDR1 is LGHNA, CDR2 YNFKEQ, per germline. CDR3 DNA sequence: TGTGCCAGCAGCCAAGGACATTTGGAAGCGGGGGGGCACGAGCAGTTCTTC. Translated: CASSQGHLEAGGHEQFF.

In DNA form, the CDR3 reads TGCGCCAGCAGCCAAGCCCCCCATCTGCCAGGGGAGCAGTACTTC. Translating gives CASSQAPHLPGEQYF. The genes are TRBV4-3 and TRBJ2-7; D is perhaps TRBD1 (5 bases). Per the germline V gene, CDR1 is LGHNA and CDR2 is YSLEER. Trimming shortened V by 1 base and J by 7 bases, and 17 bases separated the two germline ends. The CDR3 is made up of 15 amino acids.

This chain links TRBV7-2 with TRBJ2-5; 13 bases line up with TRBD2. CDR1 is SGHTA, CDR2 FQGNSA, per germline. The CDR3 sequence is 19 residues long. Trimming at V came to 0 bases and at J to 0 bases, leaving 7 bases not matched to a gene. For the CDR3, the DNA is TGTGCCAGCAGCTTAGCGGCCCCAACTAGCGGGGGGGACCAAGAGACCCAGTACTTC. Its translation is CASSLAAPTSGGDQETQYF.

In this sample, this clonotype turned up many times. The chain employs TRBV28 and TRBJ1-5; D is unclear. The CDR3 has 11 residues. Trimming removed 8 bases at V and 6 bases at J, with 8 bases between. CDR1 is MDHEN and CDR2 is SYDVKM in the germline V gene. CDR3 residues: CASLGSQPQHF. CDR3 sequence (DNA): TGTGCCAGCCTGGGGAGTCAGCCCCAGCATTTT.

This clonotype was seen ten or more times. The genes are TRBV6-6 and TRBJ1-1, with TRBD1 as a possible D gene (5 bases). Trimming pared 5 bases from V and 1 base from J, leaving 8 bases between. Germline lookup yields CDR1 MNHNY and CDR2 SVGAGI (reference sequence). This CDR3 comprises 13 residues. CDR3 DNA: TGTGCCAGCAGTACCAGGGAGAACACTGAAGCTTTCTTT. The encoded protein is CASSTRENTEAFF.

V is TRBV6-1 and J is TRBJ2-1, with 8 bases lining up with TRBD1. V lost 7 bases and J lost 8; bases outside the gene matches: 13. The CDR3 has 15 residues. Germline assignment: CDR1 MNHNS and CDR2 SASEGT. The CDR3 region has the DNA TGTGCCAGCAAATCTCCGGACAGGGTGGTGCATGAGCAGTTCTTC. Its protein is CASKSPDRVVHEQFF.

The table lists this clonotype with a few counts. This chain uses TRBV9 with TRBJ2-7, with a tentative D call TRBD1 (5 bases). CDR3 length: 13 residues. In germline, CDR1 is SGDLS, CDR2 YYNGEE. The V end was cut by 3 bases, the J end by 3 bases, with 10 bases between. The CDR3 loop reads CASSGGPSYEQYV. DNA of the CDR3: TGTGCCAGCAGCGGGGGCCCGAGCTACGAGCAGTACGTC.

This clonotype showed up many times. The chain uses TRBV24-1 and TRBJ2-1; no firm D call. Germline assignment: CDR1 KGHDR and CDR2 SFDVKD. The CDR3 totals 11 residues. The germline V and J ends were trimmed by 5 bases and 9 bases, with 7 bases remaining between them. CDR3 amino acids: CATSVGFEQFF. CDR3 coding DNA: TGTGCCACCAGTGTTGGGTTTGAGCAGTTCTTC.

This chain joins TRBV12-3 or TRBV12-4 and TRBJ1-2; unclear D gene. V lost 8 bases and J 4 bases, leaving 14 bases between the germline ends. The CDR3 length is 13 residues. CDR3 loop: CASSRDQTYGYTF. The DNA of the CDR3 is TGTGCCAGCTCTAGAGACCAGACCTATGGCTACACCTTC.

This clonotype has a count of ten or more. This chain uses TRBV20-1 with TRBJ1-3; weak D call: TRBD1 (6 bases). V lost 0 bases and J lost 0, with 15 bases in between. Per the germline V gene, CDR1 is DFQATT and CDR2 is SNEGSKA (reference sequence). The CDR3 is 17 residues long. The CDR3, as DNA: TGCAGTGCTAGAGATGAGGGGGGACTGACCTCTGGAAACACCATATATTTT. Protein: CSARDEGGLTSGNTIYF.

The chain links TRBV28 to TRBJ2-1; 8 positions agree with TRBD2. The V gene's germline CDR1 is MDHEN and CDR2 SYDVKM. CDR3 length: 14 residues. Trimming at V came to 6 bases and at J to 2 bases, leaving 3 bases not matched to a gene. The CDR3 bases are TGTGCCAGCAGGCGGGGGGACACCTACAATGAGCAGTTCTTC. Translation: CASRRGDTYNEQFF.

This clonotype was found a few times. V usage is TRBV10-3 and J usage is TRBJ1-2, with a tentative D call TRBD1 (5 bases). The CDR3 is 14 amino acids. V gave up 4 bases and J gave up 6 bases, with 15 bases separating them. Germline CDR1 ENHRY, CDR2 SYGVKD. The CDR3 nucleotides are TGTGCCATCAGTGCTCTCCGGGACCTTGATGGCTACACCTTC. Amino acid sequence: CAISALRDLDGYTF.

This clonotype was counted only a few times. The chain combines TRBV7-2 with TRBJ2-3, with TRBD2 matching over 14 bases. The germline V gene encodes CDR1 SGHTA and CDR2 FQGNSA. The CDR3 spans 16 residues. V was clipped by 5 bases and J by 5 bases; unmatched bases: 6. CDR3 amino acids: CASSPTSGGALDTQYF. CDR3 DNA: TGTGCCAGCAGCCCGACTAGCGGGGGGGCCCTAGATACGCAGTATTTT.

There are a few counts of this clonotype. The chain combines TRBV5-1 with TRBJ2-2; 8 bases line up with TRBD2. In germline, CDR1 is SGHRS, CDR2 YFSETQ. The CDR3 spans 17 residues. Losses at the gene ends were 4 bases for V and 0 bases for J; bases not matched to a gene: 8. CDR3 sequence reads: CASSPEARGANTGELFF. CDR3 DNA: TGCGCCAGCAGCCCGGAGGCGCGGGGGGCGAACACCGGGGAGCTGTTTTTT.

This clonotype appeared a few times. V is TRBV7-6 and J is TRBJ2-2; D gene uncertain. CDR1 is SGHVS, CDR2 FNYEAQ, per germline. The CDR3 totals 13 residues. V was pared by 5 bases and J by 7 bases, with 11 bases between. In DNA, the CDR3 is TGTGCCAGCAGCGAAGCGAGGAACGGGGAGCTGTTTTTT. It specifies CASSEARNGELFF. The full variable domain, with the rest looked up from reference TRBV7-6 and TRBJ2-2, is GAGVSQSPRYKVTKRGQDVALRCDPISGHVSLYWYRQALGQGPEFLTYFNYEAQQDKSGLPNDRFSAERPEGSISTLTIQRTEQRDSAMYRCASSEARNGELFFGEGSRLTVL.

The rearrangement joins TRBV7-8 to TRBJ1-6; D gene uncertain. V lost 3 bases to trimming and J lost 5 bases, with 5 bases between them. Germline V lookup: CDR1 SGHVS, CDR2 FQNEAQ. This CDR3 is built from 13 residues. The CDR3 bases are TGTGCCAGCAGCTTGGCAGATAATTCACCCCTCCACTTT. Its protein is CASSLADNSPLHF.

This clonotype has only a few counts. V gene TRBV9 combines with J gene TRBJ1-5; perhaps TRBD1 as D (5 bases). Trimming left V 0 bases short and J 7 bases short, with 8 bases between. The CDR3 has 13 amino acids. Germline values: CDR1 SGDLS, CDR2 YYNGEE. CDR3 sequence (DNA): TGTGCCAGCAGCGTAGAGGGGACCCAGCCCCAGCATTTT. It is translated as CASSVEGTQPQHF. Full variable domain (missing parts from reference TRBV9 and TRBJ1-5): DSGVTQTPKHLITATGQRVTLRCSPRSGDLSVYWYQQSLDQGLQFLIQYYNGEERAKGNILERFSAQQFPDLHSELNLSSLELGDSALYFCASSVEGTQPQHFGDGTRLSIL.